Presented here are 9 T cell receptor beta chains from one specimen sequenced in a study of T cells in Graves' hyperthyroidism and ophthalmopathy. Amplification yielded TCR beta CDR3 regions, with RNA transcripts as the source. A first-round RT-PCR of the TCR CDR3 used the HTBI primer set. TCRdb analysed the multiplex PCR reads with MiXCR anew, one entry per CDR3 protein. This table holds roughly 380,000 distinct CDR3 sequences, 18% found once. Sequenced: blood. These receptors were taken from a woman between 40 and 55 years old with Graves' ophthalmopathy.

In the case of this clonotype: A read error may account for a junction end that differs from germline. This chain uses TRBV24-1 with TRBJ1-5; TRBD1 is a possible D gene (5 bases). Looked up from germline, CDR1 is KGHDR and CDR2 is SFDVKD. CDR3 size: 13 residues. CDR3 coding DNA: TGTGCCACCAGGGGCAGGGTCGATCAGCCCCAGCGTTTT. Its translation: CATRGRVDQPQRF.

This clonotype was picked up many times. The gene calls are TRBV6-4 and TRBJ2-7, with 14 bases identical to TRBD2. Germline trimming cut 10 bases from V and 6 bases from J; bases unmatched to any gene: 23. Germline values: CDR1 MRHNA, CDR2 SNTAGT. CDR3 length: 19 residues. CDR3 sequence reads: CATSRLGGLAGVKQGEQYF. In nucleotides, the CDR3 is TGTGCCACCTCAAGACTCGGGGGACTAGCGGGAGTCAAACAGGGCGAGCAGTACTTC.

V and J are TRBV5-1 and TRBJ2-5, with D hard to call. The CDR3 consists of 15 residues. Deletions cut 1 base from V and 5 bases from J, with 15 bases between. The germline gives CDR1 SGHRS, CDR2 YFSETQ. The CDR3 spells CASSLQSRLGETQYF. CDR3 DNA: TGCGCCAGCAGCTTGCAAAGCCGGCTGGGGGAGACCCAGTACTTC.

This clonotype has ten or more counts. CDR3 DNA sequence: TGTGCCAGCAGTTTCCCCGGACAGAAAAACACTGAAGCTTTCTTT. Its translation: CASSFPGQKNTEAFF. V is TRBV12-3 or TRBV12-4 and J is TRBJ1-1; tentative D call: TRBD1 (6 bases). This CDR3 contains 15 residues. V dropped 3 bases and J dropped 2 bases, with 13 bases sitting between them.

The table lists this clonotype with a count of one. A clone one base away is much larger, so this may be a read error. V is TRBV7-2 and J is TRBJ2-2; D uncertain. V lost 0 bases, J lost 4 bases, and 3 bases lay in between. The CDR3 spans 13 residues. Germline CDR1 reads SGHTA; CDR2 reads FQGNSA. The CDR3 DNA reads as TGTGCCAGCAGCTTAGCCCGCACCGGGGAGCTGTTTTTT. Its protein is CASSLARTGELFF.

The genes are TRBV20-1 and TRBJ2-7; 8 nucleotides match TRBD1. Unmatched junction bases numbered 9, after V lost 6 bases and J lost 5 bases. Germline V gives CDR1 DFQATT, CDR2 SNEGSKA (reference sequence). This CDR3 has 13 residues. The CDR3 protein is CSAVWDRWDEQYF. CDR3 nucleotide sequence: TGCAGTGCCGTATGGGACAGGTGGGACGAGCAGTACTTC.

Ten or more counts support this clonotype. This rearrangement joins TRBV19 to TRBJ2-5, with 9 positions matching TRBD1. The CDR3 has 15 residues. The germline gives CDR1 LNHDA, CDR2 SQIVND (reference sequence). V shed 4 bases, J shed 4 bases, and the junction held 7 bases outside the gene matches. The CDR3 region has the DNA TGTGCCAGTAGTAAACGAACAGGGGGCGGAGAGACCCAGTACTTC. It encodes CASSKRTGGGETQYF.

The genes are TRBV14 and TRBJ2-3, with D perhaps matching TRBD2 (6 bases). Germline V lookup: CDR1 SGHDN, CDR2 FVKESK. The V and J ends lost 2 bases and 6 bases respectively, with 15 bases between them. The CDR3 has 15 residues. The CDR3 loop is CASSQYQAGLDTQYF. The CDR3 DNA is TGTGCCAGCAGCCAATACCAGGCGGGACTCGATACGCAGTATTTT.

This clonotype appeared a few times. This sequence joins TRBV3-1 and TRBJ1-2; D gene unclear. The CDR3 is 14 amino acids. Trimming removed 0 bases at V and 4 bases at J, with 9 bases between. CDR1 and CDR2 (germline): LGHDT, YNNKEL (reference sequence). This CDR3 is CASSQDLLGYGYTF. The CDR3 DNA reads TGTGCCAGCAGCCAAGATCTTCTAGGCTATGGCTACACCTTC.